This is a list of T cell receptor beta chains from one sample in a study of T cell responses to AZD1222 COVID-19 vaccine. Clones were sequenced by immunoSEQ multiplex PCR, and TCRdb holds only the in-frame ones, with some missing. The sample includes 95,000 to 150,000 clones, 80% to 90% of them seen just once. This sample comprised peripheral blood, obtained on day 0 of AZD1222 vaccination. Receptors originate from an adult in good health. CDR3s include the opening cysteine and the closing phenylalanine or tryptophan. D genes are given only for firm matches. The size entry is marked missing in some rows and otherwise reads once, few, many or a size class.

CDR3nt | CDR3aa | v_gene | abundance | j_gene | d_gene
TGTGCCAGCAGCTTGGCATGGTTGGGATACGAGCAGTACTTC | CASSLAWLGYEQYF | TRBV5-5 | NA | TRBJ2-7 | NA
TGTGCCAGCAGTTTAGGGCGGAAAATGGGGGGCTACACCTTC | CASSLGRKMGGYTF | TRBV28 | few | TRBJ1-2 | NA
TGTGCCAGCTCCTCGTCTCCGTTGAGCTCCTATAATTCACCCCTCCACTTT | CASSSSPLSSYNSPLHF | TRBV18 | NA | TRBJ1-6 | NA
TGCAGCGTTGACAGGCTTGACACTGAAGCTTTCTTT | CSVDRLDTEAFF | TRBV29-1 | NA | TRBJ1-1 | NA
TGTGCCAGCAGTTCCCAGGACCTACTCGGGCAGTATTTT | CASSSQDLLGQYF | TRBV6-5 | NA | TRBJ2-3 | NA
TGTGCCAGCAGCCCGTTTCGGACAGGCACCAAGGGAAACACCATATATTTT | CASSPFRTGTKGNTIYF | TRBV3-1/TRBV3-2 | once | TRBJ1-3 | TRBD1
TGCGCCAGCAGTGAGACAGGTATAAACTATGGCTACACCTTC | CASSETGINYGYTF | TRBV10-2 | NA | TRBJ1-2 | NA
TGTGCCACCAGTGATTTCCCTGCGACAGGCACCTACGAGCAGTACTTC | CATSDFPATGTYEQYF | TRBV24-1 | NA | TRBJ2-7 | NA
TGTGCCACCAGTGAAACGGGACTAGCGGCCACAGATACGCAGTATTTT | CATSETGLAATDTQYF | TRBV24-1 | NA | TRBJ2-3 | TRBD2
TGTGCCAGCAAGAGGGACCTCGGGGGCTACACCTTC | CASKRDLGGYTF | TRBV28 | NA | TRBJ1-2 | NA
TGTGCCAGCAGACCTAATAGTGGCGGGAGTCCTTATTTT | CASRPNSGGSPYF | TRBV7-8 | few | TRBJ2-3 | TRBD2
TGTGCCAGCATGGGTCGGAGGACAGGGGGGAGCTCTAGCACAGATACGCAGTATTTT | CASMGRRTGGSSSTDTQYF | TRBV13 | NA | TRBJ2-3 | TRBD1
TGTGCCAGCAGCCCGACAGGGAGGTTTGGTGAAGCTTTCTTT | CASSPTGRFGEAFF | TRBV6-5 | NA | TRBJ1-1 | TRBD1
TGTGCCACCAGTAAGGAGGCAGGGGGCACCGGGGAGCTGTTTTTT | CATSKEAGGTGELFF | TRBV24-1 | once | TRBJ2-2 | TRBD1
TGTGCCTGGAGTGTAGGTGCCTTAGGAGATACGCAGTATTTT | CAWSVGALGDTQYF | TRBV30 | NA | TRBJ2-3 | NA
TGTGCCAGCAGACCGACAGGGGGCAATCAGCCCCAGCATTTT | CASRPTGGNQPQHF | TRBV5-6 | NA | TRBJ1-5 | TRBD1
TGCGCCAGCAGAGGGGGGCTGAACACCGGGGAGCTGTTTTTT | CASRGGLNTGELFF | TRBV10-2 | NA | TRBJ2-2 | NA
TGTGCCAGCAGTTTAGTGCGGGGTGCCCGGGATGAGCAGTTCTTC | CASSLVRGARDEQFF | TRBV28 | NA | TRBJ2-1 | NA
TGTGCCACCCAACCGGGACAGGGGAGGGAGACCCAGTACTTC | CATQPGQGRETQYF | TRBV5-4 | NA | TRBJ2-5 | TRBD1
TGTGCCAGCAGCCACCAGGGAAGGGCCTCCAGTGGTTTCTTC | CASSHQGRASSGFF | TRBV3-1/TRBV3-2 | NA | TRBJ2-1 | NA
TGTGCCAGCTGGGGGTACGGACCGAACACTGAAGCTTTCTTT | CASWGYGPNTEAFF | TRBV6-5 | NA | TRBJ1-1 | NA
TGTGCCAGCAGCCCGTACAGTGGGAACACTGAAGCTTTCTTT | CASSPYSGNTEAFF | TRBV11-2 | NA | TRBJ1-1 | NA
TGTGCCAGTAGTATAAGGGACAGGGTCTACGAGCAGTACTTC | CASSIRDRVYEQYF | TRBV19 | NA | TRBJ2-7 | TRBD1
TGTGCCAGTAGTATAGCGACTAGCGGGAGCAGAGGCGAGCAGTACTTC | CASSIATSGSRGEQYF | TRBV19 | NA | TRBJ2-7 | TRBD2
TGTGCCAGTAGTATAGATCTGGCCGGCCTCTCCTACAATGAGCAGTTCTTC | CASSIDLAGLSYNEQFF | TRBV19 | NA | TRBJ2-1 | NA
TGTGCCAGCAGTGAACCAGGGGAGGGCTATGGCTACACCTTC | CASSEPGEGYGYTF | TRBV25-1 | once | TRBJ1-2 | NA
TGTGCCAGCGGCCCAGACAGGGGGTTTGGAAACACCATATATTTT | CASGPDRGFGNTIYF | TRBV28 | NA | TRBJ1-3 | TRBD1
TGCAGCGGTATATCGGCCAGCTCCTACGAGCAGTACTTC | CSGISASSYEQYF | TRBV29-1 | once | TRBJ2-7 | NA
TGTGCCAGCAGTCACATCTCGATTACCGGGACAGGGGGCTACGAGCAGTACTTC | CASSHISITGTGGYEQYF | TRBV27 | NA | TRBJ2-7 | TRBD1
TGTGCCACCTGGGACAGCGGAAGGCCCCAGCATTTT | CATWDSGRPQHF | TRBV27 | NA | TRBJ1-5 | TRBD1
TGTGCCAGCAGCCAAACCACTAGCGGGAGCTGGTATGAGCAGTTCTTC | CASSQTTSGSWYEQFF | TRBV6-2/TRBV6-3 | NA | TRBJ2-1 | TRBD2
TGTGCCAGCAGCTTGACAGGGGATCAGCCCCAGCATTTT | CASSLTGDQPQHF | TRBV7-8 | NA | TRBJ1-5 | TRBD1